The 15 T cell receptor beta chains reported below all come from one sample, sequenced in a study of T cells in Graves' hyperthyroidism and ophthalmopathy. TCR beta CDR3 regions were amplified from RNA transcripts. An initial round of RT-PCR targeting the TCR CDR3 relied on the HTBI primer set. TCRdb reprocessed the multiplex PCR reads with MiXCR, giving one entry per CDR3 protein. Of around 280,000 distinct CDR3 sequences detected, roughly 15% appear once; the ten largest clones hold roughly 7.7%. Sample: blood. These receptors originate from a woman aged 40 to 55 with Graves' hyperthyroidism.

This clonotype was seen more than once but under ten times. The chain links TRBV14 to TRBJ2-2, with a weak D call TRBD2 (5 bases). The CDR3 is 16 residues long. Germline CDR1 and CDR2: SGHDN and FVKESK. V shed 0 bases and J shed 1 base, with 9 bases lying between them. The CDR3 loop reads CASSQDAGQNTGELFF. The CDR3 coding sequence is TGTGCCAGCAGCCAAGACGCGGGTCAGAACACCGGGGAGCTGTTTTTT.

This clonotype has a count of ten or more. Here the CDR3 DNA reads TGTGCCAGCAGTTCCTCGTTGGGTCAAGAGACCCAGTACTTC. Translated: CASSSSLGQETQYF. The genes are TRBV12-3 or TRBV12-4 and TRBJ2-5; D is uncertain. The CDR3 is 14 amino acids. The V and J ends lost 4 bases and 2 bases respectively, with 11 bases between them.

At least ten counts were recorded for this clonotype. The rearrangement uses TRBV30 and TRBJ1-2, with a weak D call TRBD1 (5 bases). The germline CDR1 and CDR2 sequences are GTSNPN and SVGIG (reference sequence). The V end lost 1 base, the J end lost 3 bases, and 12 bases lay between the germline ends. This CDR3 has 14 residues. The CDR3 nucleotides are TGTGCCTGGAGTGAGGGGTTCCGCTACTATGGCTACACCTTC. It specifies CAWSEGFRYYGYTF.

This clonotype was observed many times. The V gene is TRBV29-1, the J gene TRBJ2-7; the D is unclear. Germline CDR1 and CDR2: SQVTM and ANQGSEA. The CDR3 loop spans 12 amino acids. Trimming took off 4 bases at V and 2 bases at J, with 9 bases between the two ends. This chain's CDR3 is CSVGSQTYEQYF. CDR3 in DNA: TGCAGCGTTGGCTCCCAAACCTACGAGCAGTACTTC.

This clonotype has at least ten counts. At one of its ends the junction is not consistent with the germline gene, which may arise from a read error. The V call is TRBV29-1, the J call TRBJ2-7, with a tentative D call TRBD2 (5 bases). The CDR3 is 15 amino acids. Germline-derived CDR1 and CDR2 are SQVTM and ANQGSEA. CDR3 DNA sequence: TGCAGCGCTGAAGGTGCGCGGGTCATTTCATACGAGCAGTACTTC. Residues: CSAEGARVISYEQYF.

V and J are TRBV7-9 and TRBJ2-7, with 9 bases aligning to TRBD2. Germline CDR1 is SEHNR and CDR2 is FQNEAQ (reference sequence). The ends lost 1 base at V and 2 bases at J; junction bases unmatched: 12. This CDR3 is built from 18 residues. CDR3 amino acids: CASSLGGGGLAGTYEQYF. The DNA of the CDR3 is TGTGCCAGCAGCTTAGGGGGGGGGGGGCTAGCGGGAACCTACGAGCAGTACTTC.

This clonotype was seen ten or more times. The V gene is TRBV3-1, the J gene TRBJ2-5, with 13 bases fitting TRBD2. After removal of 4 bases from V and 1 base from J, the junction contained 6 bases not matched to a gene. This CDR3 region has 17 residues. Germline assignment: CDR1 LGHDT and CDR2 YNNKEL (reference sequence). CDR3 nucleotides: TGTGCCAGCAGCCGCGGACTAGCGGGAGCTATCCAAGAGACCCAGTACTTC. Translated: CASSRGLAGAIQETQYF.

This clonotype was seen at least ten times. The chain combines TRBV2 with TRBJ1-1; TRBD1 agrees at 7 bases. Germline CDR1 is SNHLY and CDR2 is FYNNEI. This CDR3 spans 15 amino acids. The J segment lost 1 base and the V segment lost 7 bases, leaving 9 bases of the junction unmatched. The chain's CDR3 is CASTKTGNPNTEAFF. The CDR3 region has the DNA TGTGCCAGCACCAAGACAGGGAATCCGAACACTGAAGCTTTCTTT. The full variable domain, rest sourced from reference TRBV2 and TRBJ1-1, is EPEVTQTPSHQVTQMGQEVILRCVPISNHLYFYWYRQILGQKVEFLVSFYNNEISEKSEIFDDQFSVERPDGSNFTLKIRSTKLEDSAMYFCASTKTGNPNTEAFFGQGTRLTVV.

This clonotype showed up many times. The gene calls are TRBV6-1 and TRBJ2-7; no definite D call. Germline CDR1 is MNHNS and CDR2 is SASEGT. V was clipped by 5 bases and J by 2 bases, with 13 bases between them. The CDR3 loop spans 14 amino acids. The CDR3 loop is CASSFLDSAYEQYF. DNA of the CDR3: TGTGCCAGCAGTTTTCTAGATTCGGCCTACGAGCAGTACTTC.

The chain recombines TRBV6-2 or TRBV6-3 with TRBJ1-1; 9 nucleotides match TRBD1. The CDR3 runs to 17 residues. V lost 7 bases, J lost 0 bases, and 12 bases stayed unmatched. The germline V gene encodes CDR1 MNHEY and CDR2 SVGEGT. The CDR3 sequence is CASMGEAGQGLNTEAFF. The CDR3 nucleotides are TGTGCCAGCATGGGGGAAGCGGGACAGGGCTTGAACACTGAAGCTTTCTTT.

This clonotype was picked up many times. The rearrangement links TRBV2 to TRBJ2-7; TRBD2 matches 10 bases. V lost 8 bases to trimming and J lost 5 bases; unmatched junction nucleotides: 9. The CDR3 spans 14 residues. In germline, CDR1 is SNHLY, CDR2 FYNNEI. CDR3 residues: CASRPSGSLHEQYF. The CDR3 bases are TGTGCCAGCCGACCTAGCGGGAGTCTCCACGAGCAGTACTTC.

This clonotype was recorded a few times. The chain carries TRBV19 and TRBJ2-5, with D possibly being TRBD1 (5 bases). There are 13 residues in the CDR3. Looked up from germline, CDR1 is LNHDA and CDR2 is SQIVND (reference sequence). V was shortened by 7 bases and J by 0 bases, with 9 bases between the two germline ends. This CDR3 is CASNEGDQETQYF. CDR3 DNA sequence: TGTGCCAGTAATGAAGGGGACCAAGAGACCCAGTACTTC.

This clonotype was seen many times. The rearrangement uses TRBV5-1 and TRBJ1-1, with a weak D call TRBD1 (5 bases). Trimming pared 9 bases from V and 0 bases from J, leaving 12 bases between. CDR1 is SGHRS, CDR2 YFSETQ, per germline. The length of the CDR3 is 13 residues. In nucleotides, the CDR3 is TGCGCCACCCCGACAGTCATGAACACTGAAGCTTTCTTT. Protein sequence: CATPTVMNTEAFF.

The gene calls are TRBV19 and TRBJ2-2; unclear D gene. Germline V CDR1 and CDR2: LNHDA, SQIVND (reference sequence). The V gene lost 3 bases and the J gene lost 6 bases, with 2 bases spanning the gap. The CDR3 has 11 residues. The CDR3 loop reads CASSISGELFF. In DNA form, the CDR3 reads TGTGCCAGTAGTATTTCCGGGGAGCTGTTTTTT.

The CDR3 loop reads CASSFVTSDYNEQFF. CDR3 nucleotide sequence: TGTGCCAGCAGTTTCGTGACTAGCGACTACAATGAGCAGTTCTTC. V gene TRBV28 combines with J gene TRBJ2-1; 8 positions match TRBD2. Germline V gene sequence: CDR1 MDHEN, CDR2 SYDVKM. This CDR3 contains 15 residues. V lost 3 bases, J lost 3 bases, and 4 bases stayed unmatched. Full variable domain (missing parts from reference TRBV28 and TRBJ2-1): DVKVTQSSRYLVKRTGEKVFLECVQDMDHENMFWYRQDPGLGLRLIYFSYDVKMKEKGDIPEGYSVSREKKERFSLILESASTNQTSMYLCASSFVTSDYNEQFFGPGTRLTVL.